This TCR beta chain was retrieved from a study of post-analysis software for immune sequencing data. Whole-study findings and limits: Patients showed TRBV5-6, TRBV5-1 and TRBV20-1 among five TRBV segments more frequent than in controls. Same-batch samples co-clustered strongly by F measure. Controls showed significantly higher normalized Chao1 diversity than did multiple sclerosis patients.

The ends were cut back, 2 bases at V and 10 bases at J, with 12 bases in the middle. The CDR3 loop spans 13 amino acids. The germline CDR1 and CDR2 sequences are MNHNY and SVGAGI (reference sequence). This clonotype has only a few counts. Its antigen is unknown. Unique molecular identifiers had been added to the TCR beta cDNA libraries. T cells numbering about 0.85 to 11 million yielded a few hundred thousand cDNA molecules. In TCRdb, the PCR reads were re-called with MiXCR into one record per CDR3 protein. This table holds around 500,000 distinct CDR3 sequences, 30% to 40% found once. Source material: blood. This chain connects TRBV6-6 to TRBJ2-1; D gene ambiguous. The TCR originated in a girl between 2 and 17 years old with multiple sclerosis. In nucleotides, the CDR3 is TGTGCCAGCAGTTACGACTGGATTAAAGAGCAGTTCTTC. Protein product: CASSYDWIKEQFF.